These 11 T cell receptor beta chains came from one sample sequenced in a study of CD8 T cells in ankylosing spondylitis. Using its own MiXCR run on the 5' RACE reads, TCRdb lists one record per CDR3 protein. The table lists approximately 140,000 distinct CDR3 sequences, around 45% of them singletons. Source material: synovial fluid, either unsorted or a sorted T cell fraction (not recorded which). The receptors were sampled from a male donor with ankylosing spondylitis.

This clonotype was observed at least ten times. V gene TRBV12-3 or TRBV12-4 combines with J gene TRBJ2-1; 7 bases align to TRBD2. The trim removed 1 base at V and 4 bases at J, leaving 16 bases unmatched. This CDR3 region has 19 residues. CDR3 coding DNA: TGTGCCAGCAGTTTAGTCCCCGCGGGAGCCCCCACACAGTACAATGAGCAGTTCTTC. Translated: CASSLVPAGAPTQYNEQFF.

This chain joins TRBV3-1 and TRBJ2-5; D ambiguous. Trimming cost V 0 bases and J 2 bases, with 22 bases left between them. Germline CDR1 is LGHDT and CDR2 is YNNKEL (reference sequence). This CDR3 has 19 residues. The CDR3 is CASSQESEVYIDLQETQYF. The CDR3 DNA follows: TGTGCCAGCAGCCAAGAATCAGAGGTCTATATAGACCTACAAGAGACCCAGTACTTC.

The V gene is TRBV28, the J gene TRBJ1-2, with TRBD1 matching 8 bases. CDR1 is MDHEN and CDR2 is SYDVKM in the germline V gene. V dropped 1 base and J dropped 7; count of bases not matched to a gene: 11. The CDR3 loop spans 16 amino acids. CDR3 sequence reads: CASSLSGRGRIRGYTF. The CDR3 nucleotides are TGTGCCAGCAGTTTATCCGGCAGGGGGCGAATTCGTGGCTACACCTTC.

The CDR3 DNA reads TGTGCCAGCAGCTTGAAACCGGACACATTGGAGGATACGCAGTATTTT. Its translation is CASSLKPDTLEDTQYF. This chain joins TRBV5-4 and TRBJ2-3, with a tentative D call TRBD1 (5 bases). There are 16 residues in the CDR3. Looked up from germline, CDR1 is SGHNT and CDR2 is YYREEE (reference sequence). Between the trimmed V and J ends, which lost 1 base and 6 bases, there was a span of 18 bases.

This CDR3 is CASTLTGTSGGGGGNEQFF. DNA for the CDR3: TGTGCCAGCACTCTTACCGGGACTAGCGGGGGGGGCGGTGGCAATGAGCAGTTCTTC. The rearrangement uses TRBV28 and TRBJ2-1; 16 bases align to TRBD2. Unmatched junction bases numbered 15, after V lost 7 bases and J lost 6 bases. CDR3 length: 19 residues. From germline, CDR1 is MDHEN and CDR2 SYDVKM. The variable domain in full, with the rest retrieved from reference TRBV28 and TRBJ2-1, is DVKVTQSSRYLVKRTGEKVFLECVQDMDHENMFWYRQDPGLGLRLIYFSYDVKMKEKGDIPEGYSVSREKKERFSLILESASTNQTSMYLCASTLTGTSGGGGGNEQFFGPGTRLTVL.

The chain joins TRBV9 to TRBJ2-3, with D possibly called TRBD1 or TRBD2 (6 bases each). The CDR3 length is 16 residues. V gave up 3 bases and J gave up 1 base, with 15 bases separating them. Germline V lookup: CDR1 SGDLS, CDR2 YYNGEE. CDR3 nucleotides: TGTGCCAGCAGCGCTTTCCCGGAGGGGGGCACAGATACGCAGTATTTT. This gives the protein CASSAFPEGGTDTQYF. The full variable domain, in which reference TRBV9 and TRBJ2-3 provide the parts outside the CDR3, is DSGVTQTPKHLITATGQRVTLRCSPRSGDLSVYWYQQSLDQGLQFLIQYYNGEERAKGNILERFSAQQFPDLHSELNLSSLELGDSALYFCASSAFPEGGTDTQYFGPGTRLTVL.

The chain carries TRBV7-9 and TRBJ1-2, with D unresolved. The V end was cut by 1 base, the J end by 2 bases, with 11 bases between. The CDR3 has 15 residues. Per the germline V gene, CDR1 is SEHNR and CDR2 is FQNEAQ (reference sequence). As DNA, the CDR3 is TGTGCCAGCAGCTTAGGGCAGAACATAAACTATGGCTACACCTTC. Translating gives CASSLGQNINYGYTF.

This clonotype has at least ten counts. The gene calls are TRBV4-3 and TRBJ1-2; 9 positions match TRBD1. CDR3 length equals 16 residues. Germline V gene data show CDR1 as LGHNA and CDR2 as YSLEER. V trimming: 0 bases; J trimming: 5 bases; junction bases outside the gene matches: 7. The CDR3 DNA is TGCGCCAGCAGCCAAGATTCCCTAGGACAGGGGTATGGCTACACCTTC. This gives the protein CASSQDSLGQGYGYTF.

The V call is TRBV5-1, the J call TRBJ2-3; possibly TRBD2 for D (5 bases). The CDR3 length is 14 residues. Germline CDR1 is SGHRS and CDR2 is YFSETQ. The V end lost 0 bases, the J end lost 2 bases, and 7 bases lay between the germline ends. CDR3 DNA: TGCGCCAGCAGCTTGGGAGGGTACACAGATACGCAGTATTTT. Protein: CASSLGGYTDTQYF.

This clonotype appeared a few times. The chain couples TRBV27 to TRBJ1-1, with D possibly matching TRBD1 (5 bases). Germline CDR1 is MNHEY and CDR2 is SMNVEV (reference sequence). The CDR3 sequence is 19 residues long. V dropped 1 base and J dropped 1 base, with 22 bases sitting between them. This CDR3 is CASSLLAHNRGMENTEAFF. In nucleotides, the CDR3 is TGTGCCAGCAGTTTATTAGCCCATAATAGGGGCATGGAGAACACTGAAGCTTTCTTT.

The chain employs TRBV7-8 and TRBJ1-5; D is possibly TRBD1 (5 bases). The germline V gene encodes CDR1 SGHVS and CDR2 FQNEAQ. Between the trimmed V and J ends, which lost 8 bases and 9 bases, there was a span of 26 bases. This CDR3 comprises 16 residues. CDR3 protein: CASGTSRVTGPAPQHF. CDR3 coding DNA: TGTGCCAGCGGGACTTCAAGGGTTACAGGCCCAGCGCCCCAGCATTTT.